This is a list of T cell receptor beta chains from one sample in a study of T cell repertoires in cytomegalovirus infection. TCRdb recomputed calls from the reads with MiXCR, one row per CDR3 protein. The table records more than 400,000 distinct CDR3 sequences, about 26% of them present only once. The specimen was PBMCs. The receptors originated from a human donor in good health (CMV status not recorded). Some clones in this sample may be carry-over from other donors' samples. The CDR3 runs from the conserved cysteine through the conserved F or W. Each record gives: J gene, D gene, V gene, clone size, CDR3 length, CDR3 DNA, CDR3 protein. The D gene is left open where the match is weak. Expanded clones are given a class, and other clones once, few, many or no size at all.

J: TRBJ2-7; D: TRBD2; V: TRBV4-2; size: few; length: 16; DNA: TGTGCCAGCAGCCAAGTCCCTGGACTAGCGGGAGACGAGCAGTACTTC; CDR3: CASSQVPGLAGDEQYF
J: TRBJ2-7; D: .; V: TRBV5-1; size: .; length: 16; DNA: TGCGCCAGCAGCTTGGGGGTCAGGGAGAGCTCCTACGAGCAGTACTTC; CDR3: CASSLGVRESSYEQYF
J: TRBJ2-7; D: .; V: TRBV30; size: .; length: 12; DNA: TGTGCCTGGAGCCCGTCTCTGATAAAGCAGTACTTC; CDR3: CAWSPSLIKQYF
J: TRBJ1-5; D: TRBD1; V: TRBV7-2; size: many; length: 16; DNA: TGTGCCAGCAGCTCGGGGACAGACGTGGGCAATCAGCCCCAGCATTTT; CDR3: CASSSGTDVGNQPQHF
J: TRBJ2-5; D: .; V: TRBV6-2/TRBV6-3; size: .; length: 15; DNA: TGTGCCAGCAGAAAAAATGACGGATTACAAGAGACCCAGTACTTC; CDR3: CASRKNDGLQETQYF
J: TRBJ2-5; D: .; V: TRBV7-9; size: .; length: 13; DNA: TGTGCCAGCAGCTCCTCCAGGGCGGAGACCCAGTACTTC; CDR3: CASSSSRAETQYF
J: TRBJ2-7; D: .; V: TRBV12-3/TRBV12-4; size: few; length: 14; DNA: TGTGCCAGCAGTCCCACGGGACAAAACTACGAGCAGTACTTC; CDR3: CASSPTGQNYEQYF
J: TRBJ2-3; D: .; V: TRBV5-5; size: few; length: 15; DNA: TGTGCCAGCAGCTTAGTGGGAACGGTCACAGATACGCAGTATTTT; CDR3: CASSLVGTVTDTQYF
J: TRBJ2-4; D: TRBD2; V: TRBV6-1; size: many; length: 15; DNA: TGTGCCAGCAGTGAAGTGGCGGGAGTGGAAAACATTCAGTACTTC; CDR3: CASSEVAGVENIQYF
J: TRBJ2-2; D: .; V: TRBV28; size: few; length: 18; DNA: TGTGCCAGCAGTTTGGTGACAGGCAGCGGATCGAACACCGGGGAGCTGTTTTTT; CDR3: CASSLVTGSGSNTGELFF
J: TRBJ2-7; D: .; V: TRBV12-3/TRBV12-4; size: few; length: 17; DNA: TGTGCCAGCAGTTTAGGGGTCGGGGGCTGGAGCTCCTACGAGCAGTACTTC; CDR3: CASSLGVGGWSSYEQYF
J: TRBJ1-6; D: .; V: TRBV7-2; size: many; length: 13; DNA: TGTGCCAGCAGCATATGGGGAGATTCACCCCTCCACTTT; CDR3: CASSIWGDSPLHF
J: TRBJ2-7; D: TRBD1; V: TRBV7-9; size: few; length: 15; DNA: TGTGCCAGCAGCGATCCCCGGGACAGGGTTGGCGAGCAGTACTTC; CDR3: CASSDPRDRVGEQYF
J: TRBJ2-3; D: .; V: TRBV29-1; size: .; length: 10; DNA: TGCAGCGGGGGAGCAGATACGCAGTATTTT; CDR3: CSGGADTQYF
J: TRBJ1-5; D: TRBD1; V: TRBV30; size: .; length: 16; DNA: TGTGCCTGGAGTGTACGGGTTGGACAGGGGTATCAGCCCCAGCATTTT; CDR3: CAWSVRVGQGYQPQHF
J: TRBJ2-1; D: TRBD2; V: TRBV7-2; size: many; length: 15; DNA: TGTGCCAGCAGCCCGGGACTAGTGGTGGTGAATGAGCAGTTCTTC; CDR3: CASSPGLVVVNEQFF
J: TRBJ1-2; D: .; V: TRBV12-5; size: few; length: 15; DNA: TGTGCTAGTGGTTTGGGGGCCCTGTACGGCTATGGCTACACCTTC; CDR3: CASGLGALYGYGYTF
J: TRBJ1-2; D: .; V: TRBV9; size: once; length: 14; DNA: TGTGCCAGCAGCGCACCAGGGGAGGGGCATGGCTACACCTTC; CDR3: CASSAPGEGHGYTF
J: TRBJ2-7; D: TRBD2; V: TRBV20-1; size: .; length: 14; DNA: TGCAGTGTTCGTGGACTAGCGGGACCCTACGAGCAGTACTTC; CDR3: CSVRGLAGPYEQYF
J: TRBJ2-7; D: .; V: TRBV5-6; size: few; length: 11; DNA: TGTGCCAGCAGCGATTACTACGAGCAGTACTTC; CDR3: CASSDYYEQYF
J: TRBJ2-2; D: .; V: TRBV5-6; size: .; length: 16; DNA: TGTGCCAGCAGCTTGGAAACAGGCCCGAACACCGGGGAGCTGTTTTTT; CDR3: CASSLETGPNTGELFF
J: TRBJ1-1; D: TRBD1; V: TRBV18; size: few; length: 15; DNA: TGTGCCAGCTCACCAGGGACAGGGCCGGGAACTGAAGCTTTCTTT; CDR3: CASSPGTGPGTEAFF
J: TRBJ2-1; D: .; V: TRBV11-2; size: .; length: 14; DNA: TGTGCCAGCAGTGCCTGGACGGCCCACAATGAGCAGTTCTTC; CDR3: CASSAWTAHNEQFF
J: TRBJ2-7; D: .; V: TRBV7-6; size: .; length: 15; DNA: TGTGCCAGCAGCCGGGACCCGGGAGCAAACTACGAGCAGTACTTC; CDR3: CASSRDPGANYEQYF
J: TRBJ1-5; D: .; V: TRBV19; size: .; length: 14; DNA: TGTGCCAGTACCATTGGACGGTTCGGACAGCCCCAGCATTTT; CDR3: CASTIGRFGQPQHF
J: TRBJ2-3; D: TRBD2; V: TRBV5-6; size: .; length: 18; DNA: TGTGCCAGCAGCTTGGGGCTTTATGCGGGAGGCGTGTCAGATACGCAGTATTTT; CDR3: CASSLGLYAGGVSDTQYF
J: TRBJ1-3; D: .; V: TRBV6-1; size: few; length: 14; DNA: TGTGCCAGCAGTGAGGCGTCGATCGGAAACACCATATATTTT; CDR3: CASSEASIGNTIYF
J: TRBJ2-1; D: TRBD2; V: TRBV24-1; size: few; length: 15; DNA: TGTGCCACCCCTTTGAAAGGCGGGAGTCCAAATGAGCAGTTCTTC; CDR3: CATPLKGGSPNEQFF
J: TRBJ2-7; D: TRBD2; V: TRBV7-3; size: many; length: 17; DNA: TGTGCCAGCAGCTTAGCTCCGGGACTAGCGGGAGTCCACGAGCAGTACTTC; CDR3: CASSLAPGLAGVHEQYF
J: TRBJ2-1; D: TRBD2; V: TRBV7-9; size: .; length: 15; DNA: TGTGCCGGACTAGCGGGTGGGAGCTCCTACAATGAGCAGTTCTTC; CDR3: CAGLAGGSSYNEQFF
J: TRBJ2-1; D: .; V: TRBV7-6; size: .; length: 18; DNA: TGTGCCAGCACCTCTTCTTCCGGGGCGCCTCACCAATACAATGAGCAGTTCTTC; CDR3: CASTSSSGAPHQYNEQFF
J: TRBJ2-5; D: TRBD1; V: TRBV5-1; size: .; length: 16; DNA: TGCGCCAGCAGCGGGGGGACAGGGGGGTACCAAGAGACCCAGTACTTC; CDR3: CASSGGTGGYQETQYF
J: TRBJ1-1; D: .; V: TRBV5-6; size: .; length: 20; DNA: TGTGCCAGCAGCTTGGCTCAGGGTCCCAGTCGCGATGAGATGAACACTGAAGCTTTCTTT; CDR3: CASSLAQGPSRDEMNTEAFF
J: TRBJ2-3; D: TRBD2; V: TRBV7-9; size: many; length: 15; DNA: TGTGCCAGCAGCCCCGGACTAGCGGGGCGGCATACGCAGTATTTT; CDR3: CASSPGLAGRHTQYF
J: TRBJ2-5; D: TRBD1; V: TRBV19; size: .; length: 15; DNA: TGTGCCAGTAGTAACGGACAGGGGCCCTCCGAGACCCAGTACTTC; CDR3: CASSNGQGPSETQYF
J: TRBJ2-3; D: TRBD2; V: TRBV7-2; size: .; length: 15; DNA: TGTGCCAGCAGCGCTAGCGGGGCGATCACAGATACGCAGTATTTT; CDR3: CASSASGAITDTQYF